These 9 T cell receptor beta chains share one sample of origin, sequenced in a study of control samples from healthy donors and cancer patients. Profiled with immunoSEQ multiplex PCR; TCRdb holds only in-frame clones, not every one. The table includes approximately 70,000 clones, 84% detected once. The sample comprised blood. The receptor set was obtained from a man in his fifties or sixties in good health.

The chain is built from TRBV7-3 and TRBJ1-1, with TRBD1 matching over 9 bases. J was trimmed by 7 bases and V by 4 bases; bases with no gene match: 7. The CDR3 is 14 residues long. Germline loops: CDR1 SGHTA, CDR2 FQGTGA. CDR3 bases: TGTGCCAGCAGCTCAGGGGGACAGGGAGGTGAAGCTTTCTTT. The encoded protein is CASSSGGQGGEAFF. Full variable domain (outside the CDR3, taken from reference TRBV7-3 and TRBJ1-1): GAGVSQTPSNKVTEKGKYVELRCDPISGHTALYWYRQSLGQGPEFLIYFQGTGAADDSGLPNDRFFAVRPEGSVSTLKIQRTERGDSAVYLCASSSGGQGGEAFFGQGTRLTVV.

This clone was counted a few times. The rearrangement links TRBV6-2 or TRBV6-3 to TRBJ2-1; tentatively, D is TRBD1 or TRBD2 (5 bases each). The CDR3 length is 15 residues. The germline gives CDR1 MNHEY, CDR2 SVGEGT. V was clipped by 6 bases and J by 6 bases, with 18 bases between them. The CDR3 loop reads CASSLGGSWANEQFF. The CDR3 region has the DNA TGTGCCAGCAGCCTTGGGGGTTCCTGGGCCAATGAGCAGTTCTTC.

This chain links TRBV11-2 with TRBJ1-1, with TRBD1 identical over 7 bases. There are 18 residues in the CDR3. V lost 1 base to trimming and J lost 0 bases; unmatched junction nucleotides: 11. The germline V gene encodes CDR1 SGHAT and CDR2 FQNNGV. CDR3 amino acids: CASSLGLSGGIMNTEAFF. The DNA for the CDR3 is TGTGCCAGCAGCTTAGGGCTCTCAGGGGGAATTATGAACACTGAAGCTTTCTTT.

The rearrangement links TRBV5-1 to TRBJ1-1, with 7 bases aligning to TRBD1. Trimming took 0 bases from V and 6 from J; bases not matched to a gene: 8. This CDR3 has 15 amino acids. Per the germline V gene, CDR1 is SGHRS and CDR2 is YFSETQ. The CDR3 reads CASSLDTGDGAEAFF. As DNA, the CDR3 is TGCGCCAGCAGCTTGGATACAGGGGATGGGGCTGAAGCTTTCTTT. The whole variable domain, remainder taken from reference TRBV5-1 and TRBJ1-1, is KAGVTQTPRYLIKTRGQQVTLSCSPISGHRSVSWYQQTPGQGLQFLFEYFSETQRNKGNFPGRFSGRQFSNSRSEMNVSTLELGDSALYLCASSLDTGDGAEAFFGQGTRLTVV.

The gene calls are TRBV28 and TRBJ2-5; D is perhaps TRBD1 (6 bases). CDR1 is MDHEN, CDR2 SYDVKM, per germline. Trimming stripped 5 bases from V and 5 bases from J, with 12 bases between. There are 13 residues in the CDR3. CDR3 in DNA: TGTGCCAGCAGTAAACAGGGTGCGGAGACCCAGTACTTC. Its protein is CASSKQGAETQYF.

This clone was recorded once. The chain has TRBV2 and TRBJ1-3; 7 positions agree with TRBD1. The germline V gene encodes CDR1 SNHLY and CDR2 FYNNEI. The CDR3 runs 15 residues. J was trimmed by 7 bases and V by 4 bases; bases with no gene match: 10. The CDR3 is CASSVGTAFGNTIYF. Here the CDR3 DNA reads TGTGCCAGCAGTGTCGGGACAGCTTTTGGGAACACCATATATTTT. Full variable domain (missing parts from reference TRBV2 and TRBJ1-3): EPEVTQTPSHQVTQMGQEVILRCVPISNHLYFYWYRQILGQKVEFLVSFYNNEISEKSEIFDDQFSVERPDGSNFTLKIRSTKLEDSAMYFCASSVGTAFGNTIYFGEGSWLTVV.

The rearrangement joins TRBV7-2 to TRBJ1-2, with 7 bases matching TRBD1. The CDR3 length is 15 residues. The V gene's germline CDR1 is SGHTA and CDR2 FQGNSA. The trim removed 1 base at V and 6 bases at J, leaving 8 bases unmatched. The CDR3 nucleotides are TGTGCCAGCAGCTTAGTGGGTAGGGGGCTAGATGGCTACACCTTC. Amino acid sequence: CASSLVGRGLDGYTF.

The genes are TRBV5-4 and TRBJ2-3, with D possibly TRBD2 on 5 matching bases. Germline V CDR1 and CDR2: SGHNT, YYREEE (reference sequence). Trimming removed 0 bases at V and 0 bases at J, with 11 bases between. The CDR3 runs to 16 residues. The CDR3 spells CASSLGGLLSTDTQYF. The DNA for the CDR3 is TGTGCCAGCAGCTTGGGTGGACTTCTTAGCACAGATACGCAGTATTTT.

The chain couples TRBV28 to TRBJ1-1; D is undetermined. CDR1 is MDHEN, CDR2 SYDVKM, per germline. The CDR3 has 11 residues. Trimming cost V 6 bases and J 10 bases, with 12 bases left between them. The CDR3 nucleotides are TGTGCCAGCAGCCCCTCGCCGACAGCTTTCTTT. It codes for CASSPSPTAFF.